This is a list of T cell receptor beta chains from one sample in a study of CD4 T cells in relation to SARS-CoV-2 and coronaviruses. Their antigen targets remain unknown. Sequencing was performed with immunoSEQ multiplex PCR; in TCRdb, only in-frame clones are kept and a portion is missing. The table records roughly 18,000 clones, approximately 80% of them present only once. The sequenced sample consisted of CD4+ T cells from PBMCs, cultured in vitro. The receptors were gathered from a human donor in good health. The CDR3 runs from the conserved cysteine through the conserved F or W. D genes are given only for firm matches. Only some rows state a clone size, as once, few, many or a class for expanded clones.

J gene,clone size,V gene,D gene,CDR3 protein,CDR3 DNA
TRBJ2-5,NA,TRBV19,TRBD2,CASSTGLAGVGETQYF,TGTGCCAGTAGTACCGGACTAGCGGGAGTTGGGGAGACCCAGTACTTC
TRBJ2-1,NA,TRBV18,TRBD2,CASSPSSGSYNEQFF,TGTGCCAGCTCACCAAGCAGCGGGAGTTACAATGAGCAGTTCTTC
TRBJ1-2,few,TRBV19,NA,CASSTQTGPNYGYTF,TGTGCCAGTAGTACCCAGACAGGACCAAACTATGGCTACACCTTC
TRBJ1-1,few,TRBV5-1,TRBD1,CASSRTGENTEAFF,TGCGCCAGCAGCCGAACAGGGGAGAACACTGAAGCTTTCTTT
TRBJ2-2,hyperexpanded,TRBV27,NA,CASSFITGELFF,TGTGCCAGCAGTTTTATTACCGGGGAGCTGTTTTTT
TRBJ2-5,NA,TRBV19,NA,CASSIEIGKGVTQYF,TGTGCCAGTAGTATCGAGATCGGGAAAGGGGTGACCCAGTACTTC
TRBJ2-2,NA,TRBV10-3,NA,CAISRGGTGELFF,TGTGCCATCAGCCGAGGAGGGACCGGGGAGCTGTTTTTT
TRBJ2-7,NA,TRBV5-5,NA,CASSLDPGARSYEQYF,TGTGCCAGCAGCTTAGACCCTGGGGCCCGGTCCTACGAGCAGTACTTC
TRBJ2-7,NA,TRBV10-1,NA,CASSEAGGLEQYF,TGCGCCAGCAGTGAGGCAGGAGGACTCGAGCAGTACTTC
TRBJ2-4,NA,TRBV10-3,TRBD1,CAISVGTGSLGDIQYF,TGTGCCATCAGTGTCGGGACAGGGAGTTTGGGGGACATTCAGTACTTC
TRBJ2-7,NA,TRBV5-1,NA,CASSSMISYEQYF,TGCGCCAGCAGCTCGATGATCTCCTACGAGCAGTACTTC
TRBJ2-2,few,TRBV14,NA,CASSSIGAGTGELFF,TGTGCCAGCAGTTCCATCGGGGCGGGCACCGGGGAGCTGTTTTTT
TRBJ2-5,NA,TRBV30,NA,CAWSALRAYPQETQYF,TGTGCCTGGAGTGCCCTGAGGGCATATCCCCAAGAGACCCAGTACTTC
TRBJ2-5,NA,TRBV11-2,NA,CASSRTQETQYF,TGTGCCAGCAGTAGGACCCAAGAGACCCAGTACTTC
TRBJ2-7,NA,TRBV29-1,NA,CSVARVQSYEQYF,TGCAGCGTTGCCAGGGTGCAATCCTACGAGCAGTACTTC
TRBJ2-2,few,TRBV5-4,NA,CASSPDPTGELFF,TGTGCCAGCAGCCCGGACCCCACCGGGGAGCTGTTTTTT
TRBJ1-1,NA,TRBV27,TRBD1,CASSWAGGMATEAFF,TGTGCCAGCAGTTGGGCAGGGGGCATGGCCACTGAAGCTTTCTTT
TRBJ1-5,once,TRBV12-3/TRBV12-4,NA,CASSGGRYQPQHF,TGTGCCAGCAGTGGCGGTAGATATCAGCCCCAGCATTTT
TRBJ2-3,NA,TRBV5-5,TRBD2,CASSYLTSGTDTQYF,TGTGCCAGCAGCTATCTCACTAGCGGCACAGATACGCAGTATTTT
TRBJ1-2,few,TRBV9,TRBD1,CASSVGQGFGYTF,TGTGCCAGCAGCGTAGGACAGGGGTTCGGCTACACCTTC
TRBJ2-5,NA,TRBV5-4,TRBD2,CASSSKREGSAETQYF,TGTGCCAGCAGCTCGAAGCGGGAGGGCAGTGCAGAGACCCAGTACTTC
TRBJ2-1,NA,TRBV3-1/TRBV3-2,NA,CASSPRLDRAGGNEQFF,TGTGCCAGCAGCCCCCGTTTAGACAGGGCGGGGGGCAATGAGCAGTTCTTC
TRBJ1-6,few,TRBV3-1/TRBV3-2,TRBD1,CASSPNRGAKMDSPLHF,TGTGCCAGCAGCCCGAACAGGGGGGCGAAAATGGATTCACCCCTCCACTTT
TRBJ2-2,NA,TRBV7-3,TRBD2,CASSLTGLAGRGELFF,TGTGCCAGCAGCTTAACGGGACTAGCGGGAAGAGGGGAGCTGTTTTTT
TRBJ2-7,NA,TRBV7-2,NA,CASSKGGAGLGDEQYF,TGTGCCAGCAGCAAAGGGGGGGCCGGGCTTGGTGACGAGCAGTACTTC
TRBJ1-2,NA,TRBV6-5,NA,CASSYSGLLGYTF,TGTGCCAGCAGTTACTCAGGGCTCCTTGGCTACACCTTC
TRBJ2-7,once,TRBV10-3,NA,CAISRLESYEQYF,TGTGCCATCAGCCGACTAGAATCCTACGAGCAGTACTTC
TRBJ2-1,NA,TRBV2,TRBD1,CASLPGQGSYNEQFF,TGTGCCAGTCTTCCGGGACAGGGATCCTACAATGAGCAGTTCTTC
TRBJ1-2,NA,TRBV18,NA,CASSPPAFEGYTF,TGTGCCAGCTCACCACCGGCCTTTGAAGGCTACACCTTC
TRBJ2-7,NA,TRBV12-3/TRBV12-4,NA,CASSVAYEQYF,TGTGCCAGCAGTGTCGCCTACGAGCAGTACTTC
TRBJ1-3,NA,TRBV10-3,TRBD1,CAIRTTGAGNTIYF,TGTGCCATCAGGACCACAGGGGCTGGAAACACCATATATTTT
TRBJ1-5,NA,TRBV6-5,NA,CASSSTQGNQPQHF,TGTGCCAGCAGTTCAACCCAGGGTAATCAGCCCCAGCATTTT
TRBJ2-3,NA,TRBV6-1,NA,CASSEIRGKGTQYF,TGTGCCAGCAGTGAAATCCGGGGAAAGGGTACGCAGTATTTT
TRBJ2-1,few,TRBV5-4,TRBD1,CASSRDRGLHNEQFF,TGTGCCAGCAGCCGGGACAGGGGCCTACACAATGAGCAGTTCTTC
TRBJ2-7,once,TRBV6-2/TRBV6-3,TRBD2,CASSRPSPSGTARGYEQYF,TGTGCCAGCAGTCGCCCATCGCCTAGCGGGACAGCAAGGGGATACGAGCAGTACTTC
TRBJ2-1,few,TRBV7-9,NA,CASSPGGGTDEQFF,TGTGCCAGCAGCCCCGGGGGCGGGACGGATGAGCAGTTCTTC
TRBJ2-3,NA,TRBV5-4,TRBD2,CASRKGTGGTDTQYF,TGTGCCAGCAGGAAAGGGACGGGAGGAACAGATACGCAGTATTTT
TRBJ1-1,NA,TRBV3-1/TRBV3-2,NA,CASSQGGHTEAFF,TGTGCCAGCAGCCAGGGGGGGCACACTGAAGCTTTCTTT
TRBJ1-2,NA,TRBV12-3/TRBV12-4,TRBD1,CASRSGQSYGYTF,TGTGCCAGCAGGTCGGGACAGTCCTATGGCTACACCTTC
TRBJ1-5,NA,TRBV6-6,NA,CASSTQGFDQPQHF,TGTGCCAGCAGTACTCAGGGTTTCGATCAGCCCCAGCATTTT
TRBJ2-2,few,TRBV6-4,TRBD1,CASSGTENTGELFF,TGTGCCAGCAGCGGGACAGAGAACACCGGGGAGCTGTTTTTT
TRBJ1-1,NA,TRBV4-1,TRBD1,CASSQERGQGLNTEAFF,TGCGCCAGCAGCCAAGAGAGGGGGCAGGGGTTGAACACTGAAGCTTTCTTT
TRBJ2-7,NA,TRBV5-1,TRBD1,CASSKEDRGFGYEQYF,TGCGCCAGCAGCAAAGAGGACAGGGGGTTTGGGTACGAGCAGTACTTC
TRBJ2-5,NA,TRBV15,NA,CATSRASGEETQYF,TGTGCCACCAGCAGGGCTAGTGGGGAAGAGACCCAGTACTTC
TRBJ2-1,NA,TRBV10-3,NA,CAISESRDNEQFF,TGTGCCATCAGTGAGTCCCGGGACAATGAGCAGTTCTTC
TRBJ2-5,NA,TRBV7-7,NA,CASSSGGRETQYF,TGTGCCAGCAGCTCCGGAGGGAGAGAGACCCAGTACTTC
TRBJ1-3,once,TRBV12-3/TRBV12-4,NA,CASSLTQTTIYF,TGTGCCAGCAGTTTAACTCAAACCACCATATATTTT
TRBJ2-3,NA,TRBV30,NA,CAWSVDPGRGTQYF,TGTGCCTGGAGTGTAGACCCGGGACGGGGAACGCAGTATTTT
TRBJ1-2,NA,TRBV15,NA,CATSRAGLDGYTF,TGTGCCACCAGCAGAGCAGGGCTGGATGGCTACACCTTC
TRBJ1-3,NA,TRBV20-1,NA,CSASRDNSGNTIYF,TGCAGTGCTAGTAGGGACAACTCTGGAAACACCATATATTTT
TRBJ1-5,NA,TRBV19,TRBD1,CASSILPMDRRNQPQHF,TGTGCCAGTAGTATTTTACCCATGGACAGGCGCAATCAGCCCCAGCATTTT